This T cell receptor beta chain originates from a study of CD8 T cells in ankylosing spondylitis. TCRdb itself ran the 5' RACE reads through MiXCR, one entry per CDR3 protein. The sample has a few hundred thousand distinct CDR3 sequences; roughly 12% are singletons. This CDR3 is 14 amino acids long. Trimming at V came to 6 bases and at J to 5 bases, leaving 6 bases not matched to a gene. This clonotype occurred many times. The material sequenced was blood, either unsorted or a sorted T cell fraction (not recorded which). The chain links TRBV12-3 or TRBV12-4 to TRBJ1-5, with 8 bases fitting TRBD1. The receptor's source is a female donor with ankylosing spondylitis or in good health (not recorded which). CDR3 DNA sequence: TGTGCCAGCAGAAGCCGGGACAGGTATCAGCCCCAGCATTTT. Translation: CASRSRDRYQPQHF.